The 17 T cell receptor beta chains below come from one sample, sequenced in a study of PD-L1 blockade in urothelial cancer. Only in-frame clones appear in the TCRdb table, and some are missing; sequencing was by immunoSEQ multiplex PCR. The sample includes roughly 50,000 clones, around 77% of them seen just once. Sequencing used PBMCs, obtained around atezolizumab (anti-PD-L1) treatment. These receptors all come from a man between 65 and 85 years old with urothelial cancer.

V usage is TRBV5-6 and J usage is TRBJ2-4; 7 bases agree with TRBD1. The germline gives CDR1 SGHDT, CDR2 YYEEEE. V gave up 3 bases and J gave up 1 base; unmatched junction bases: 1. This CDR3 is 14 amino acids long. As DNA, the CDR3 is TGTGCCAGCAGCTCACAGGGGGCCAAAAACATTCAGTACTTC. Protein: CASSSQGAKNIQYF.

The CDR3 sequence: CAWSVQGEAFF. CDR3 DNA sequence: TGTGCCTGGAGTGTACAGGGTGAAGCTTTCTTT. The chain employs TRBV30 and TRBJ1-1; D is possibly TRBD1 (6 bases). This CDR3 is 11 amino acids long. The germline V and J ends were trimmed by 0 bases and 7 bases, with 6 bases remaining between them. CDR1 and CDR2 (germline): GTSNPN, SVGIG (reference sequence).

The sample holds a few counts of this clone. J is TRBJ2-5 and V is TRBV4-3, with 7 bases that match TRBD1. V shed 0 bases and J 3 bases; nucleotides not matched to a gene: 4. CDR1 and CDR2 (germline): LGHNA, YSLEER. The CDR3 loop spans 15 amino acids. The CDR3 reads CASSQDGRGKETQYF. The DNA for the CDR3 is TGCGCCAGCAGCCAAGACGGCAGGGGGAAAGAGACCCAGTACTTC.

The rearrangement joins TRBV7-2 to TRBJ1-1; 7 positions match TRBD1. Per the germline V gene, CDR1 is SGHTA and CDR2 is FQGNSA. CDR3 size: 12 residues. V was clipped by 5 bases and J by 9 bases; unmatched bases: 6. In DNA, the CDR3 is TGTGCCAGCAGCCAGGGACAGACAAAAGCTTTCTTT. Translated: CASSQGQTKAFF. Together with reference TRBV7-2 and TRBJ1-1, the CDR3 gives the full variable domain: GAGVSQSPSNKVTEKGKDVELRCDPISGHTALYWYRQSLGQGLEFLIYFQGNSAPDKSGLPSDRFSAERTGGSVSTLTIQRTQQEDSAVYLCASSQGQTKAFFGQGTRLTVV.

The gene calls are TRBV14 and TRBJ2-7; 7 bases align to TRBD1. The V gene's germline CDR1 is SGHDN and CDR2 FVKESK. V lost 3 bases to trimming and J lost 3 bases; unmatched junction nucleotides: 5. This CDR3 is built from 14 residues. The CDR3 bases are TGTGCCAGCAGCCAGAAGGGACAGCTCTACGAGCAGTACTTC. Its translation: CASSQKGQLYEQYF.

The V and J genes are TRBV5-1 and TRBJ1-1; D not resolved. The CDR3 is made up of 15 amino acids. Germline V gene sequence: CDR1 SGHRS, CDR2 YFSETQ. Trimming took 6 bases from V and 1 from J, leaving 16 bases between them. The CDR3 reads CASTLGEAWNTEAFF. In DNA, the CDR3 is TGCGCCAGCACCCTCGGAGAGGCGTGGAACACTGAAGCTTTCTTT. The whole variable domain, filled in from reference TRBV5-1 and TRBJ1-1, reads KAGVTQTPRYLIKTRGQQVTLSCSPISGHRSVSWYQQTPGQGLQFLFEYFSETQRNKGNFPGRFSGRQFSNSRSEMNVSTLELGDSALYLCASTLGEAWNTEAFFGQGTRLTVV.

The V and J genes are TRBV6-6 and TRBJ1-2; the D gene is possibly TRBD1 (6 bases). Germline V gene data show CDR1 as MNHNY and CDR2 as SVGAGI (reference sequence). The CDR3 is made up of 14 amino acids. V shed 6 bases and J shed 4 bases, with 15 bases lying between them. The CDR3 DNA reads as TGTGCCAGCAGAGGGGGGGAGAGGTCCTATGGCTACACCTTC. As protein: CASRGGERSYGYTF.

CDR3 sequence: CASSLGQFPVGYTF. CDR3 nucleotides: TGTGCCAGCAGTTTAGGACAGTTTCCAGTTGGCTACACCTTC. This chain connects TRBV6-5 to TRBJ1-2; TRBD1 might be the D (6 bases). The V end was cut by 4 bases, the J end by 7 bases, with 16 bases between. CDR1 and CDR2 from the germline V gene are MNHEY and SVGAGI. The CDR3 is 14 residues long.

The V call is TRBV6-6, the J call TRBJ1-2; D gene unclear. Deletions cut 7 bases from V and 0 bases from J, with 12 bases between. The germline V gene has CDR1 MNHNY and CDR2 SVGAGI (reference sequence). This CDR3 has 14 residues. CDR3 sequence reads: CASTSVGTNYGYTF. The CDR3 nucleotides are TGTGCCAGCACCTCGGTCGGGACTAACTATGGCTACACCTTC.

The rearrangement links TRBV18 to TRBJ1-1; D call uncertain. Germline loops: CDR1 KGHSH, CDR2 LQKENI. Trimming took off 6 bases at V and 5 bases at J, with 13 bases between the two ends. The CDR3 loop spans 13 amino acids. In DNA, the CDR3 is TGTGCCAGCTCGGGCCAGGCAAGGACTGAAGCTTTCTTT. Protein: CASSGQARTEAFF.

The chain carries TRBV7-9 and TRBJ2-3, with D possibly being TRBD2 (6 bases). V was cut by 1 base and J by 0 bases, with 8 bases left in between. This CDR3 spans 15 amino acids. CDR1 is SEHNR and CDR2 is FQNEAQ in the germline V gene (reference sequence). The CDR3 sequence: CASSLGEASTDTQYF. The CDR3 coding sequence is TGTGCCAGCAGCTTAGGGGAGGCAAGCACAGATACGCAGTATTTT.

V is TRBV7-3 and J is TRBJ2-1; possibly TRBD1 for D (6 bases). The length of the CDR3 is 15 residues. Between the trimmed V and J ends, which lost 3 bases and 0 bases, there was a span of 9 bases. Looked up from germline, CDR1 is SGHTA and CDR2 is FQGTGA. CDR3 nucleotide sequence: TGTGCCAGCAGCTTGGGGACAAACTCCTACAATGAGCAGTTCTTC. Amino acids: CASSLGTNSYNEQFF.

The V and J genes are TRBV5-1 and TRBJ2-7; 9 nucleotides agree with TRBD1. The germline V gene has CDR1 SGHRS and CDR2 YFSETQ. The CDR3 length is 16 residues. V was clipped by 4 bases and J by 4 bases; unmatched bases: 12. Here the CDR3 DNA reads TGCGCCAGCAGCACCTCCGGACAGGGGTGGGAGTACGAGCAGTACTTC. This codes for CASSTSGQGWEYEQYF.

CDR3: CASSESWTSLSTDTQYF. The CDR3 bases are TGTGCCAGCAGTGAAAGTTGGACATCTTTGAGCACAGATACGCAGTATTTT. The chain couples TRBV6-1 to TRBJ2-3; TRBD1 is a possible D gene (5 bases). The CDR3 consists of 17 residues. The V and J ends lost 2 bases and 0 bases respectively, with 15 bases between them. CDR1 and CDR2 (germline): MNHNS, SASEGT.

The V call is TRBV7-2, the J call TRBJ2-2; 8 bases line up with TRBD2. CDR3 length: 16 amino acids. Germline CDR1 is SGHTA and CDR2 is FQGNSA. Trimming took 5 bases from V and 3 from J; bases not matched to a gene: 8. The CDR3, as DNA: TGTGCCAGCAGCCTCGGGACTAGGGGGTACACCGGGGAGCTGTTTTTT. Translating gives CASSLGTRGYTGELFF.

V is TRBV15 and J is TRBJ2-7; the match to TRBD1 covers 7 bases. The CDR3 has 14 residues. With 4 bases clipped from V and 4 bases from J, the junction kept 7 bases outside the gene matches. Per the germline V gene, CDR1 is LNHNV and CDR2 is YYDKDF (reference sequence). The CDR3 DNA reads TGTGCCACCAGCACCTACGGGACAGCGTACGAGCAGTACTTC. Its translation: CATSTYGTAYEQYF. The full variable domain, with the rest looked up from reference TRBV15 and TRBJ2-7, is DAMVIQNPRYQVTQFGKPVTLSCSQTLNHNVMYWYQQKSSQAPKLLFHYYDKDFNNEADTPDNFQSRRPNTSFCFLDIRSPGLGDTAMYLCATSTYGTAYEQYFGPGTRLTVT.

This chain uses TRBV5-4 with TRBJ2-2, with D unresolved. The CDR3 covers 14 residues. The germline V and J ends were trimmed by 4 bases and 2 bases, with 9 bases remaining between them. Germline-derived CDR1 and CDR2 are SGHNT and YYREEE (reference sequence). In DNA, the CDR3 is TGTGCCAGCAGCGCGAAGAGTAACACCGGGGAGCTGTTTTTT. It specifies CASSAKSNTGELFF.